These 32 T cell receptor beta chains were all obtained from the same sample, sequenced in a study of OX40 agonist ivuxolimab in advanced cancers. Repertoires were generated with immunoSEQ multiplex PCR, while TCRdb's copy carries only in-frame clones and drops some. The sample includes about 27,000 clones, almost 90% of them seen just once. The starting material was CD4+ or CD8+ T cells sorted from blood, obtained in a trial of the OX40 agonist ivuxolimab. The receptors derive from an adult with an advanced solid tumor such as melanoma, head and neck, liver or kidney cancer.

As DNA, the CDR3 is TGTGCCAGCAGCAACCGGGACAGGGGGAACTACGAGCAGTACTTC. Its protein is CASSNRDRGNYEQYF. This sequence joins TRBV11-2 and TRBJ2-5, with 11 bases lining up with TRBD1. With the DNA end fitting TRBJ2-7 better, the J assignment may be wrong. Germline V lookup: CDR1 SGHAT, CDR2 FQNNGV. This CDR3 comprises 15 residues.

This chain links TRBV28 with TRBJ2-1; TRBD2 aligns across 15 bases. J lost 3 bases, V lost 5 bases, and 5 bases had no gene match. This CDR3 region has 17 residues. From germline, CDR1 is MDHEN and CDR2 SYDVKM. The CDR3 here is CASSPGLAGGRYNEQFF. DNA of the CDR3: TGTGCCAGCAGTCCCGGACTAGCGGGGGGGCGCTACAATGAGCAGTTCTTC.

V usage is TRBV19 and J usage is TRBJ2-5; D gene uncertain. The CDR3 totals 15 residues. The V end was cut by 0 bases, the J end by 6 bases, with 14 bases between. Per germline, CDR1 LNHDA and CDR2 SQIVND (reference sequence). The CDR3 spells CASSIDPGPRKTQYF. The CDR3 region has the DNA TGTGCCAGTAGTATAGATCCCGGTCCCCGTAAGACCCAGTACTTC.

The rearrangement joins TRBV27 to TRBJ2-5; no clear D. The CDR3 runs 13 residues. Germline V lookup: CDR1 MNHEY, CDR2 SMNVEV (reference sequence). The ends were cut back, 5 bases at V and 0 bases at J, with 7 bases in the middle. CDR3 DNA: TGTGCCAGCAGTCACCCGTACCAAGAGACCCAGTACTTC. It yields the protein CASSHPYQETQYF.

V usage is TRBV10-3 and J usage is TRBJ1-4; 9 bases agree with TRBD1. This CDR3 has 15 residues. Germline V gene data show CDR1 as ENHRY and CDR2 as SYGVKD. The V gene end was trimmed by 3 bases and the J gene end by 6 bases; junction bases not matched to a gene: 5. The CDR3 is CAISEQDRGHEKLFF. The CDR3 bases are TGTGCCATCAGTGAACAGGACAGGGGTCATGAAAAACTGTTTTTT.

This rearrangement joins TRBV4-1 to TRBJ2-7; no clear D. Trimming took 0 bases from V and 7 from J, leaving 10 bases between them. The V gene's germline CDR1 is MGHRA and CDR2 YSYEKL. The CDR3 extends over 13 amino acids. CDR3 residues: CASSQDVWQEQYF. CDR3 DNA sequence: TGCGCCAGCAGCCAAGACGTGTGGCAGGAGCAGTACTTC.

The V gene is TRBV9, the J gene TRBJ2-3; 8 bases agree with TRBD2. The V segment lost 4 bases and the J segment 2 bases; nucleotides outside the gene matches: 6. The CDR3 spans 15 residues. Per the germline V gene, CDR1 is SGDLS and CDR2 is YYNGEE. The DNA for the CDR3 is TGTGCCAGCAGCTTGACTAGCGAGTACACAGATACGCAGTATTTT. Its protein is CASSLTSEYTDTQYF.

The J gene is TRBJ1-2, the V gene TRBV5-6, with D perhaps TRBD1 (6 bases). Trimming took off 2 bases at V and 0 bases at J, with 17 bases between the two ends. Germline V gene lookup returns CDR1 SGHDT and CDR2 YYEEEE. The CDR3 has 17 amino acids. CDR3 in amino acids: CASSLEDRTDPNYGYTF. CDR3 DNA sequence: TGTGCCAGCAGCTTAGAGGATCGGACAGACCCTAACTATGGCTACACCTTC.

V and J are TRBV5-4 and TRBJ1-2, with a weak D call TRBD1 (5 bases). This CDR3 contains 14 residues. V dropped 0 bases and J dropped 6 bases, with 12 bases sitting between them. Germline V gene data show CDR1 as SGHNT and CDR2 as YYREEE (reference sequence). CDR3 in amino acids: CASSLESVGDGYTF. The CDR3 DNA reads as TGTGCCAGCAGCTTGGAATCGGTGGGGGATGGCTACACCTTC.

This chain links TRBV28 with TRBJ2-2; 9 bases are shared with TRBD2. V lost 4 bases, J lost 1 base, and 10 bases stayed unmatched. The CDR3 consists of 18 residues. Germline V gene lookup returns CDR1 MDHEN and CDR2 SYDVKM. The chain's CDR3 is CASSYLAGLSLNTGELFF. The CDR3 nucleotides are TGTGCCAGCAGTTATCTAGCGGGATTGAGTCTGAACACCGGGGAGCTGTTTTTT.

This chain connects TRBV5-4 to TRBJ2-1; TRBD2 might be the D (5 bases). This CDR3 spans 15 amino acids. The germline gives CDR1 SGHNT, CDR2 YYREEE (reference sequence). Trimming took off 4 bases at V and 0 bases at J, with 11 bases between the two ends. CDR3 loop: CASSLKRTSYNEQFF. The CDR3 bases are TGTGCCAGCAGCCTGAAGCGGACCTCCTACAATGAGCAGTTCTTC.

The count of this clone is one. V usage is TRBV5-6 and J usage is TRBJ1-5; D is ambiguous. Germline loops: CDR1 SGHDT, CDR2 YYEEEE. The CDR3 runs to 14 residues. The germline V and J ends were trimmed by 0 bases and 6 bases, with 10 bases remaining between them. In DNA, the CDR3 is TGTGCCAGCAGCTTGGGTGTTTCGGGTCAGCCCCAGCATTTT. This codes for CASSLGVSGQPQHF.

This chain joins TRBV27 and TRBJ1-4, with D unclear. Germline V lookup: CDR1 MNHEY, CDR2 SMNVEV (reference sequence). Between the trimmed V and J ends, which lost 4 bases and 8 bases, there was a span of 14 bases. The length of the CDR3 is 14 residues. DNA for the CDR3: TGTGCCAGCAGTTCGTTCCACGGGAGAGAAAAACTGTTTTTT. This codes for CASSSFHGREKLFF.

V usage is TRBV7-3 and J usage is TRBJ2-3, with 15 nucleotides matching TRBD2. Trimming at V came to 4 bases and at J to 2 bases, leaving 4 bases not matched to a gene. The CDR3 is made up of 17 amino acids. The germline V gene encodes CDR1 SGHTA and CDR2 FQGTGA. The CDR3 bases are TGTGCCAGCAGCTCAGGACTAGCGGGGGGGTTCACAGATACGCAGTATTTT. It translates to CASSSGLAGGFTDTQYF.

The chain links TRBV6-1 to TRBJ1-5; D is undetermined. This CDR3 comprises 14 residues. V lost 2 bases and J 6 bases, leaving 11 bases between the germline ends. CDR1 and CDR2 (germline): MNHNS, SASEGT. As DNA, the CDR3 is TGTGCCAGCAGTGAACTAAGGCCCTCTCAGCCCCAGCATTTT. Protein sequence: CASSELRPSQPQHF.

The chain employs TRBV4-2 and TRBJ2-1, with a possible D match to TRBD2 (5 bases). The germline V gene encodes CDR1 LGHNA and CDR2 YNFKEQ. The CDR3 covers 12 residues. With 2 bases removed from V and 8 bases from J, the gap between germline ends came to 7 bases. The CDR3 nucleotides are TGTGCCAGCAGCCAAACGGGGTATGAGCAGTTCTTC. This sequence encodes CASSQTGYEQFF.

The chain couples TRBV6-1 to TRBJ1-2, with D tentatively TRBD1 (6 bases). This CDR3 region has 13 residues. V was cut by 2 bases and J by 4 bases, with 8 bases left in between. Per the germline V gene, CDR1 is MNHNS and CDR2 is SASEGT. DNA of the CDR3: TGTGCCAGCAGTGAAACAGGGCCCTATGGCTACACCTTC. This sequence encodes CASSETGPYGYTF.

This chain links TRBV27 with TRBJ1-5; possible D gene TRBD1, 6 bases. Germline V lookup: CDR1 MNHEY, CDR2 SMNVEV (reference sequence). V was pared by 2 bases and J by 3 bases, with 14 bases between. The CDR3 spans 16 residues. In nucleotides, the CDR3 is TGTGCCAGCAGTTTAACGGCGGGGGGACACAATCAGCCCCAGCATTTT. Translating it yields CASSLTAGGHNQPQHF.

The rearrangement links TRBV4-1 to TRBJ2-7, with D hard to call. Per germline, CDR1 MGHRA and CDR2 YSYEKL. This CDR3 comprises 17 residues. V lost 1 base, J lost 1 base, and 17 bases lay in between. CDR3 region: CASSQGLRIDVSYEQYF. As DNA, the CDR3 is TGCGCCAGCAGCCAAGGACTCCGTATTGACGTTTCCTACGAGCAGTACTTC.

V usage is TRBV5-6 and J usage is TRBJ2-3; the match to TRBD2 covers 11 bases. V lost 7 bases to trimming and J lost 5 bases; unmatched junction nucleotides: 9. CDR3 length equals 15 residues. Germline CDR1 SGHDT, CDR2 YYEEEE. CDR3: CASHLGTSGEDTQYF. As DNA, the CDR3 is TGTGCCAGCCATTTGGGGACTAGCGGAGAAGATACGCAGTATTTT.

This sequence joins TRBV7-9 and TRBJ2-5, with D hard to call. There are 13 residues in the CDR3. Germline V gene sequence: CDR1 SEHNR, CDR2 FQNEAQ (reference sequence). Between the trimmed V and J ends, which lost 3 bases and 5 bases, there was a span of 10 bases. The CDR3 coding sequence is TGTGCCAGCAGCTTCGCAGATCTGGAGACCCAGTACTTC. Translation gives CASSFADLETQYF.

This clone was seen just once. The V call is TRBV7-8, the J call TRBJ1-4, with D perhaps matching TRBD1 (6 bases). Germline V gene lookup returns CDR1 SGHVS and CDR2 FQNEAQ. The germline V and J ends were trimmed by 7 bases and 5 bases, with 17 bases remaining between them. The CDR3 spans 15 residues. CDR3 sequence: CASTHPDSENEKLFF. In DNA form, the CDR3 reads TGTGCCAGCACCCACCCGGACAGCGAAAATGAAAAACTGTTTTTT.

The chain is built from TRBV15 and TRBJ2-4, with D possibly TRBD1 on 7 matching bases. V was clipped by 1 base and J by 5 bases, with 15 bases between them. Germline assignment: CDR1 LNHNV and CDR2 YYDKDF (reference sequence). This CDR3 contains 16 residues. CDR3 in DNA: TGTGCCACCAGCAGAGTTCAGGGGGGAATACAAAACATTCAGTACTTC. As protein: CATSRVQGGIQNIQYF.

This clone has just one count. The gene calls are TRBV27 and TRBJ2-7, with 7 bases matching TRBD2. Germline assignment: CDR1 MNHEY and CDR2 SMNVEV (reference sequence). V lost 6 bases and J lost 3; bases outside the gene matches: 11. The CDR3 extends over 15 amino acids. Written as DNA, the CDR3 is TGTGCCAGCAGACCGGGGGACTACCCCAACTACGAGCAGTACTTC. Protein sequence: CASRPGDYPNYEQYF.

V usage is TRBV7-9 and J usage is TRBJ2-1; the match to TRBD1 covers 9 bases. The CDR3 runs 15 residues. Looked up from germline, CDR1 is SEHNR and CDR2 is FQNEAQ (reference sequence). V dropped 2 bases and J dropped 7; count of bases not matched to a gene: 6. CDR3 coding DNA: TGTGCCAGCAGCTTATCGGGACAGGGAGTTAATGAGCAGTTCTTC. This codes for CASSLSGQGVNEQFF.

J is TRBJ2-1 and V is TRBV5-1; no reliable D call. In germline, CDR1 is SGHRS, CDR2 YFSETQ. The CDR3 runs 12 residues. V shed 2 bases and J shed 9 bases, with 9 bases lying between them. The CDR3, as DNA: TGCGCCAGCAGCTTTCAACGGCGTGAGCAGTTCTTC. It is translated as CASSFQRREQFF.

The chain combines TRBV11-1 with TRBJ2-1, with a tentative D call TRBD2 (7 bases). Per the germline V gene, CDR1 is SGHAT and CDR2 is FQDESV (reference sequence). V gave up 1 base and J gave up 8 bases, with 9 bases separating them. This CDR3 region has 13 residues. Here the CDR3 DNA reads TGTGCCAGCAGCTTAGAGGGGGGGGATGAGCAGTTCTTC. Protein: CASSLEGGDEQFF.

V and J are TRBV4-1 and TRBJ1-1, with D hard to call. Germline V CDR1 and CDR2: MGHRA, YSYEKL. CDR3 length: 12 amino acids. The V and J ends lost 2 bases and 5 bases respectively, with 6 bases between them. In DNA, the CDR3 is TGCGCCAGCAGCCAAACCAGAACTGAAGCTTTCTTT. It encodes CASSQTRTEAFF.

This clone was seen just once. The chain recombines TRBV7-8 with TRBJ1-2; D is unclear. From germline, CDR1 is SGHVS and CDR2 FQNEAQ. The CDR3 runs 14 residues. Trimming pared 3 bases from V and 8 bases from J, leaving 16 bases between. The CDR3: CASSFPGLDYGYTF. Here the CDR3 DNA reads TGTGCCAGCAGCTTCCCGGGGTTAGATTACGGCTACACCTTC.

The chain employs TRBV28 and TRBJ2-7, with D hard to call. V lost 3 bases to trimming and J lost 2 bases, with 11 bases between them. The CDR3 has 14 amino acids. CDR1 is MDHEN, CDR2 SYDVKM, per germline. The CDR3 region is CASSFPGLTYEQYF. As DNA, the CDR3 is TGTGCCAGCAGTTTTCCGGGTCTAACCTACGAGCAGTACTTC.

CDR3 protein: CASSPGGEYYLIYNEQFF. CDR3 DNA sequence: TGTGCCAGCAGTCCGGGGGGGGAGTACTACCTTATCTACAATGAGCAGTTCTTC. The rearrangement links TRBV28 to TRBJ2-1; 8 nucleotides agree with TRBD2. The CDR3 is made up of 18 amino acids. V lost 5 bases and J lost 3; bases outside the gene matches: 15. Per germline, CDR1 MDHEN and CDR2 SYDVKM.

The genes are TRBV19 and TRBJ1-1, with D perhaps matching TRBD1 (5 bases). V lost 3 bases and J 5 bases, leaving 16 bases between the germline ends. CDR1 LNHDA and CDR2 SQIVND come from the germline V gene (reference sequence). This CDR3 is 15 amino acids long. CDR3 bases: TGTGCCAGTAGTATGACGGACAACTGGGGAACTGAAGCTTTCTTT. Protein product: CASSMTDNWGTEAFF.